The rows below give T cell receptor beta chains drawn from one sample of a study of T-cell reconstitution after alpha-beta-depleted transplantation in children. A single record per CDR3 protein comes from TCRdb applying MiXCR to the PCR reads. The sample contains 240,000 or so distinct CDR3 sequences, just under 8.5% of which appear only once. The material was PBMCs, mostly from graft donor cells, obtained 180 days after TCRalphabeta/CD19-depleted stem cell transplant. Receptors were obtained from a male patient between 10 and 17 years old who had a stem cell transplant for acute lymphoblastic leukemia, so the T cells may come from the graft donor. Each CDR3 is given with its conserved first and last residue. A D gene is named only where the DNA matches it firmly. Only some rows state a clone size, as once, few, many or a class for expanded clones.

j_call d_call clone_size v_call cdr3_aa cdr3_nt
TRBJ2-1 TRBD2 many TRBV20-1 CSARQASGSYNEQFF TGCAGTGCTAGGCAAGCTAGCGGGAGTTACAATGAGCAGTTCTTC
TRBJ1-5 TRBD1 many TRBV10-2 CASSPDRGRQPQHF TGCGCCAGCAGCCCCGACAGGGGCAGACAGCCCCAGCATTTT
TRBJ2-7 TRBD2 few TRBV12-3/TRBV12-4 CASRPPGTTSLYEQYF TGTGCCAGCAGACCCCCCGGGACTACCTCGCTTTACGAGCAGTACTTC
TRBJ2-3 TRBD2 many TRBV20-1 CSRAGGPTDTQYF TGCAGCCGAGCGGGGGGGCCCACAGATACGCAGTATTTT
TRBJ1-1 - many TRBV7-9 CASSLVANTEAFF TGTGCCAGCAGCCTAGTGGCGAACACTGAAGCTTTCTTT
TRBJ2-5 - - TRBV5-1 CASSLWRIQETQYF TGCGCCAGCAGCTTGTGGCGAATTCAAGAGACCCAGTACTTC
TRBJ1-5 TRBD1 many TRBV29-1 CSVLWQGAVDQPQHF TGCAGCGTCCTATGGCAGGGGGCCGTTGATCAGCCCCAGCATTTT
TRBJ2-3 - many TRBV12-3/TRBV12-4 CASSPRHASTDTQYF TGTGCCAGCAGCCCCCGACATGCTAGCACAGATACGCAGTATTTT
TRBJ2-7 - - TRBV28 CASSVGTRMGEQYF TGTGCCAGCAGTGTCGGGACTCGGATGGGGGAGCAGTACTTC
TRBJ2-5 TRBD2 - TRBV10-3 CAISLRAHLGAGGGETQYF TGTGCCATCAGTTTAAGGGCCCACCTTGGGGCGGGGGGTGGAGAGACCCAGTACTTC
TRBJ1-1 - many TRBV5-1 CASSLQASNTEAFF TGCGCCAGCAGCTTGCAGGCTTCGAACACTGAAGCTTTCTTT
TRBJ2-2 - many TRBV29-1 CSVEGRVNTGELFF TGCAGCGTTGAAGGCAGGGTTAACACCGGGGAGCTGTTTTTT